The 13 T cell receptor beta chains listed next were all sequenced from one sample in a study of blood T cell repertoires in COVID-19. Clones were read by immunoSEQ multiplex PCR, and TCRdb kept only the in-frame ones, dropping some. Of approximately 220,000 clones listed, roughly 89% were seen once; the top ten hold roughly 6.2%. The specimen was peripheral blood. The receptors come from a man aged 55 to 70 who had recovered from COVID-19.

This chain links TRBV7-9 with TRBJ1-1; perhaps TRBD1 as D (5 bases). The CDR3 has 13 residues. Trimming shortened V by 6 bases and J by 1 base, and 9 bases separated the two germline ends. Germline CDR1 is SEHNR and CDR2 is FQNEAQ (reference sequence). This chain's CDR3 is CASRYQGNTEAFF. The CDR3 DNA follows: TGTGCCAGCAGATATCAGGGGAACACTGAAGCTTTCTTT.

The chain recombines TRBV2 with TRBJ2-2, with D perhaps TRBD2 (5 bases). The CDR3 consists of 14 residues. Germline V gives CDR1 SNHLY, CDR2 FYNNEI. V was pared by 6 bases and J by 7 bases, with 15 bases between. The CDR3 nucleotides read TGTGCCAGCAGGGGAGACAAAGTGGTCGGGGAGCTGTTTTTT. Translated, it gives CASRGDKVVGELFF.

The rearrangement uses TRBV28 and TRBJ1-1, with D uncertain. V lost 2 bases to trimming and J lost 5 bases, with 12 bases between them. The CDR3 consists of 14 residues. Germline V CDR1 and CDR2: MDHEN, SYDVKM. Here the CDR3 reads CASSLDRVKTEAFF. The DNA of the CDR3 is TGTGCCAGCAGTTTAGATCGGGTAAAAACTGAAGCTTTCTTT. The whole variable domain, remainder taken from reference TRBV28 and TRBJ1-1, is DVKVTQSSRYLVKRTGEKVFLECVQDMDHENMFWYRQDPGLGLRLIYFSYDVKMKEKGDIPEGYSVSREKKERFSLILESASTNQTSMYLCASSLDRVKTEAFFGQGTRLTVV.

This rearrangement joins TRBV18 to TRBJ2-3; the D is unclear. CDR3 length equals 13 residues. Germline-derived CDR1 and CDR2 are KGHSH and LQKENI. The V gene lost 2 bases and the J gene lost 4 bases, with 7 bases spanning the gap. The CDR3, as DNA: TGTGCCAGCTCACCATCAATTCCAGATACGCAGTATTTT. It specifies CASSPSIPDTQYF.

The chain links TRBV5-4 to TRBJ2-1, with a possible D match to TRBD1 (5 bases). Germline-derived CDR1 and CDR2 are SGHNT and YYREEE (reference sequence). The CDR3 has 13 amino acids. V was cut by 8 bases and J by 5 bases, with 14 bases left in between. The CDR3 coding sequence is TGTGCCAGAGGAGTGGGGCCCGACAATGAGCAGTTCTTC. Protein: CARGVGPDNEQFF.

V usage is TRBV18 and J usage is TRBJ1-1; 8 positions match TRBD1. The junction had 4 bases not matched to a gene; V was cut back by 0 bases and J by 4 bases. CDR3 size: 15 residues. Germline assignment: CDR1 KGHSH and CDR2 LQKENI. CDR3 loop: CASSPPAGGFTEAFF. CDR3 DNA sequence: TGTGCCAGCTCACCACCTGCAGGGGGCTTCACTGAAGCTTTCTTT. Looking up the rest from reference TRBV18 and TRBJ1-1 gives the full variable domain: NAGVMQNPRHLVRRRGQEARLRCSPMKGHSHVYWYRQLPEEGLKFMVYLQKENIIDESGMPKERFSAEFPKEGPSILRIQQVVRGDSAAYFCASSPPAGGFTEAFFGQGTRLTVV.

V usage is TRBV29-1 and J usage is TRBJ2-7, with 7 nucleotides matching TRBD1. The CDR3 is made up of 14 amino acids. With 4 bases clipped from V and 7 bases from J, the junction kept 13 bases outside the gene matches. The germline V gene has CDR1 SQVTM and CDR2 ANQGSEA. CDR3 in DNA: TGCAGCGTTGTTGACAGGGTCGGATTCAGGGAGCAGTACTTC. It codes for CSVVDRVGFREQYF.

This CDR3 is CATSDSTYEQYF. The CDR3 DNA follows: TGTGCCACCAGTGATTCCACCTACGAGCAGTACTTC. The V and J genes are TRBV24-1 and TRBJ2-7; D is uncertain. This CDR3 comprises 12 residues. Trimming cost V 2 bases and J 2 bases, with 3 bases left between them. From germline, CDR1 is KGHDR and CDR2 SFDVKD.

V gene TRBV12-5 combines with J gene TRBJ2-3, with D tentatively TRBD1 (6 bases). The ends were cut back, 3 bases at V and 0 bases at J, with 7 bases in the middle. The CDR3 length is 14 residues. Germline V gene data show CDR1 as LGHNT and CDR2 as FRNRAP. This CDR3 reads CASGFTGSTDTQYF. CDR3 nucleotide sequence: TGTGCTAGTGGTTTCACAGGGAGCACAGATACGCAGTATTTT.

The chain has TRBV28 and TRBJ2-1, with 10 bases fitting TRBD2. Germline V gene sequence: CDR1 MDHEN, CDR2 SYDVKM. This CDR3 has 17 residues. Trimming took 6 bases from V and 1 from J; bases not matched to a gene: 9. The CDR3 nucleotides read TGTGCCAGCAGCAACAGCGGGACTAGCGCTTCCTACAATGAGCAGTTCTTC. Translated, it gives CASSNSGTSASYNEQFF.

The rearrangement links TRBV6-5 to TRBJ2-7; tentative D call: TRBD1 (6 bases). Germline loops: CDR1 MNHEY, CDR2 SVGAGI. Deletions cut 6 bases from V and 1 base from J, with 7 bases between. The CDR3 loop spans 12 amino acids. CDR3 protein: CASRGASYEQYF. The CDR3 nucleotides read TGTGCCAGCAGGGGGGCGTCCTACGAGCAGTACTTC.

This chain connects TRBV7-9 to TRBJ2-1; TRBD2 matches 7 bases. V dropped 5 bases and J dropped 6; count of bases not matched to a gene: 25. CDR1 and CDR2 from the germline V gene are SEHNR and FQNEAQ (reference sequence). CDR3 size: 20 residues. The CDR3 sequence: CASSSQLKGIAGDPFNEQFF. The CDR3 region has the DNA TGTGCCAGCAGCAGCCAGCTAAAGGGGATAGCGGGCGATCCCTTCAATGAGCAGTTCTTC.

The chain recombines TRBV6-2 or TRBV6-3 with TRBJ1-6; 8 positions match TRBD1. Germline CDR1 is MNHEY and CDR2 is SVGEGT. This CDR3 region has 16 residues. V was pared by 4 bases and J by 7 bases, with 9 bases of the junction left unmatched. The CDR3 is CASSSLGQGGNSPLHF. DNA of the CDR3: TGTGCCAGCAGTTCACTCGGACAGGGCGGGAATTCACCCCTCCACTTT.